This T cell receptor (beta chain) was found in a study of blood T cells in healthy people across ages. With respect to this clonotype: A read error is possible here, since a much larger clone lies one base away.

PCR was performed a second time for roughly 7 to 11 cycles using a sample-barcoded 5' primer and a J-beta primer mix. From the 5' RACE reads, TCRdb called clonotypes with MiXCR, one entry per CDR3 protein. The data contain 850,000 to 1,000,000 distinct CDR3 sequences, roughly 51% of them singletons. This TCR derives from a woman aged 55-69 years in good health. The sequenced sample was blood.

DNA of the CDR3: TGTGTCAGCAGGGTTTACGACTTAGGGGGAGATACGCAGTATTTT. It yields the protein CVSRVYDLGGDTQYF. The chain joins TRBV28 to TRBJ2-3; tentatively, D is TRBD1 (6 bases). The CDR3 is made up of 15 amino acids. CDR1 and CDR2 (germline): MDHEN, SYDVKM.